This T cell receptor beta chain was recovered during a study of shared clonotypes between healthy human individuals. Between the trimmed V and J ends, which lost 2 bases and 9 bases, there was a span of 11 bases. This CDR3 is built from 14 residues. CDR1 and CDR2 from the germline V gene are WSHSY and SAAADI. TCRdb's copy holds only in-frame clones and misses some; the assay was immunoSEQ multiplex PCR. The data contain about 490,000 clones, about 82% of them singletons. Sequences were obtained from PBMCs. The sequence came from a woman in her thirties or forties in good health. Some clones in this sample may be carry-over from other donors' samples. This chain connects TRBV10-2 to TRBJ1-6; weak D call: TRBD1 (5 bases). In DNA form, the CDR3 reads TGCGCCAGCAGTGAGCAGGGCGGTGGTTCACCCCTCCACTTT. Its protein is CASSEQGGGSPLHF.